This T cell receptor (beta chain) was identified in a study of blood T cell repertoires in COVID-19. CDR1 is MNHEY and CDR2 is SVGEGT in the germline V gene. The CDR3 has 14 amino acids. Losses at the gene ends were 2 bases for V and 5 bases for J; bases not matched to a gene: 5. Participants spanned ages about 18 to 89 years and resided in roughly 22 US areas. Categorization into cohorts depended on clinical history that participants reported. Within 2 weeks before study entry, exposed participants met a COVID-19 case. Profiled with immunoSEQ multiplex PCR; TCRdb holds only in-frame clones, not every one. The profile shows around 320,000 clones, 90% of them singletons.

The receptor's source is a woman aged 25 to 45 who had been exposed to COVID-19. The chain has TRBV6-2 or TRBV6-3 and TRBJ1-2, with 7 positions matching TRBD1. The sample taken for sequencing was PBMCs or T cells enriched from blood (not recorded which). As DNA, the CDR3 is TGTGCCAGCAGTTACGGGACGGGACAGTATGGCTACACCTTC. Protein product: CASSYGTGQYGYTF.